The present entry profiles one T cell receptor beta chain with its context. Its antigen is currently not known. Base qualities are missing; no much larger clone stands one base away. The TCRbeta CDR3 regions were amplified in a multiplexed two-step PCR with Vbeta-specific forward primers and Jbeta-specific reverse primers. TCRbeta libraries were sequenced on an Illumina instrument through the immunoSEQ service. As for the authors' bioinformatics: IMGT annotation was used to assign V, D and J genes, and synthetic CDR3 analogues were used to correct counts for multiplex PCR bias. The immunoSEQ Analyzer calculated repertoire clonality as one minus the normalized Shannon entropy. Clonal expansion was defined using Fisher's exact test with Benjamini-Hochberg false discovery rate control and a two-tailed threshold of P<0.01. The source is immuneACCESS, and TCRdb retained only in-frame sequences with V and J called. Part of the clones is not carried over; for the studies checked, unresolved V genes explain less than half of this, and the remainder is unexplained. D and trimming were read from the DNA, whereas the V and J calls and clone size are those reported in that table. For this sample the table gives some 29,000 clones, of which around 79% were detected only once. About 2% of the sample comes from the top ten.

The data originate from a study of regulatory dendritic cells for organ transplantation (dated by TCRdb to 2017 to 2019). Context from the whole study: Sorted naive and memory CD4+ and CD8+ T cells had their TCRbeta repertoires sequenced both before and after allostimulation with either regulatory or mature dendritic cells. Broader findings and caveats from the paper: Allostimulation expanded memory CD8+ clones in both subjects, but regulatory dendritic cells appeared to induce more limited expansion than mature dendritic cells. Highly diverse repertoires were observed in naive CD4+ and CD8+ T cells, whereas lower diversity was observed in memory cells, and the most oligoclonal repertoires were found in memory CD8+ cells. Among the resting subsets, the most alloreactive TCR clonotypes were found in memory CD8+ T cells. Only a couple of subjects were sequenced, and the authors noted considerable between-individual heterogeneity in the alloreactive memory CD8+ T cell pool.

Naive T cells were sorted as CD45RA+ and memory T cells as CD45RO+ CD4+ or CD8+ cells by FACS. T cells for TCR sequencing came from a couple of healthy control subjects. Unstimulated sorted T cell subsets were used as baseline controls for the mixed lymphocyte reactions. The Qiagen DNeasy Blood & Tissue Kit was used to extract genomic DNA. This TCR derives from a human donor in good health. The specimen sequenced was memory CD4+ T cells from blood. What this sample's cell subset or site label stands for: CD45RO+ memory T cells.

The sequenced DNA is TGTGCCAGCAGCTTAGAACAGGGAAGGTCACCCCTCCACTTT. The resulting protein is CASSLEQGRSPLHF. The chain is encoded by TRBV7-9 joined to TRBJ1-6; the D gene is perhaps TRBD1, from 6 matching bases. CDR1 and CDR2, per the germline V gene (reference sequence), are SEHNR and FQNEAQ. Including the terminal cysteine and phenylalanine, the CDR3 comprises 14 residues. The retained sequence is limited to the CDR3, 42 bases, with the frame set at the first base. V loses 1 base, J loses 10 bases, and the germline ends lie 11 bases apart.